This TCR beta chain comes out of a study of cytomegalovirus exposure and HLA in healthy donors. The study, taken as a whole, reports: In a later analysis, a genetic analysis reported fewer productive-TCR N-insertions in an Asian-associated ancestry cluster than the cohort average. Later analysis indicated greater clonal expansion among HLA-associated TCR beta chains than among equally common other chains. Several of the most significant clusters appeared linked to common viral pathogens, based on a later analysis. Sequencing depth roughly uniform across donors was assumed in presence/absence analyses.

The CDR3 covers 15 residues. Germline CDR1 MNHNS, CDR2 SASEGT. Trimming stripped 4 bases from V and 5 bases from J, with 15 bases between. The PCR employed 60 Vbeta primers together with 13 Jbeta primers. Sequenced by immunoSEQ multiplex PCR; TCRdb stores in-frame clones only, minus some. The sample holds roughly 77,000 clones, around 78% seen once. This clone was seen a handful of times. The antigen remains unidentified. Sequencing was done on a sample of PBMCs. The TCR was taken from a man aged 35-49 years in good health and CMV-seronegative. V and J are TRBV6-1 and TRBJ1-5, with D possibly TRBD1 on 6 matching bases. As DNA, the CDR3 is TGTGCCAGCAGTGCCGACAGGAGAAAGGATCAGCCCCAGCATTTT. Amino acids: CASSADRRKDQPQHF.